The 17 T cell receptor beta chains given below trace back to one sample, sequenced in a study of blood T cell repertoires in COVID-19. Assay: immunoSEQ multiplex PCR; the TCRdb copy retains only in-frame clones and omits some. This sample has about 260,000 clones, with 75% to 90% found just once. Input material: peripheral blood. The receptors were sampled from a woman aged 40 to 50 who had recovered from COVID-19.

As for this clone: The sample contains more than one DNA sequence encoding this CDR3. The genes are TRBV4-3 and TRBJ1-3; D possibly corresponds to TRBD1 (6 bases). Between the trimmed V and J ends, which lost 0 bases and 1 base, there was a span of 7 bases. This CDR3 has 15 residues. The V gene's germline CDR1 is LGHNA and CDR2 YSLEER. The CDR3 region has the DNA TGCGCCAGCAGCCAAGACAGGGGATCTGGAAACACCATATATTTT. This translates into CASSQDRGSGNTIYF.

This chain connects TRBV9 to TRBJ2-7; 13 bases map to TRBD2. The length of the CDR3 is 16 residues. Germline CDR1 is SGDLS and CDR2 is YYNGEE. J was trimmed by 7 bases and V by 2 bases; bases with no gene match: 9. CDR3 residues: CASSVGTSGEAREQYF. The CDR3 DNA sequence: TGTGCCAGCAGCGTCGGGACTAGCGGGGAGGCGAGGGAGCAGTACTTC.

This sequence joins TRBV30 and TRBJ2-3; TRBD2 is a possible D gene (6 bases). V was clipped by 5 bases and J by 0 bases, with 9 bases between them. The germline gives CDR1 GTSNPN, CDR2 SVGIG (reference sequence). CDR3 length: 13 residues. DNA for the CDR3: TGTGCCTGGGGGAGGCTTAGCACAGATACGCAGTATTTT. Encoded protein: CAWGRLSTDTQYF.

This rearrangement joins TRBV7-8 to TRBJ2-7; tentatively, D is TRBD2 (7 bases). CDR1 and CDR2 from the germline V gene are SGHVS and FQNEAQ. Trimming cost V 1 base and J 6 bases, with 10 bases left between them. CDR3 length: 13 residues. DNA for the CDR3: TGTGCCAGCAGCTTAGGAGGGGGGGGCGAGCAGTACTTC. It codes for CASSLGGGGEQYF.

This chain links TRBV5-5 with TRBJ1-3, with a possible D match to TRBD1 (6 bases). This CDR3 comprises 15 residues. V dropped 2 bases and J dropped 0 bases, with 9 bases sitting between them. The germline CDR1 and CDR2 sequences are SGHKS and YYEKEE (reference sequence). As DNA, the CDR3 is TGTGCCAGCAGCTTTGGGGGGGCCTCTGGAAACACCATATATTTT. It encodes CASSFGGASGNTIYF.

This clone was found a few times. The V call is TRBV4-1, the J call TRBJ1-2; TRBD1 matches 8 bases. Germline V CDR1 and CDR2: MGHRA, YSYEKL. This CDR3 has 16 residues. The V gene end was trimmed by 4 bases and the J gene end by 4 bases; junction bases not matched to a gene: 11. CDR3 sequence reads: CASSRERTGLTYGYTF. CDR3 sequence (DNA): TGCGCCAGCAGCCGCGAAAGGACAGGGTTGACCTATGGCTACACCTTC.

This clone was seen only a few times. The chain uses TRBV7-9 and TRBJ2-3; D uncertain. Germline CDR1 SEHNR, CDR2 FQNEAQ (reference sequence). The CDR3 has 14 amino acids. Trimming took 2 bases from V and 2 from J, leaving 8 bases between them. The CDR3 DNA sequence: TGTGCCAGCAGCTTACTACAGCTCACAGATACGCAGTATTTT. Translated, it gives CASSLLQLTDTQYF.

V usage is TRBV9 and J usage is TRBJ2-5; D may be TRBD1 (5 bases). CDR1 and CDR2 from the germline V gene are SGDLS and YYNGEE. This CDR3 is built from 15 residues. Trimming removed 2 bases at V and 0 bases at J, with 11 bases between. In DNA form, the CDR3 reads TGTGCCAGCAGCGTCCAGGGTTGGTACCAAGAGACCCAGTACTTC. Its translation: CASSVQGWYQETQYF.

This clone showed up just once. This sequence joins TRBV5-6 and TRBJ1-3, with no clear D. The length of the CDR3 is 16 residues. The V end lost 4 bases, the J end lost 0 bases, and 14 bases lay between the germline ends. CDR1 and CDR2 (germline): SGHDT, YYEEEE. DNA of the CDR3: TGTGCCAGCAGCCTCCTCGGGGTGAGCTCTGGAAACACCATATATTTT. Translated, it gives CASSLLGVSSGNTIYF.

The chain links TRBV30 to TRBJ1-3; D not resolved. The germline V gene has CDR1 GTSNPN and CDR2 SVGIG (reference sequence). The CDR3 contains 15 residues. V dropped 0 bases and J dropped 4 bases, with 13 bases sitting between them. The CDR3 DNA follows: TGTGCCTGGAGTGTTTGGCAGGTACGAGGAAACACCATATATTTT. It yields the protein CAWSVWQVRGNTIYF.

The chain carries TRBV13 and TRBJ2-5; TRBD1 aligns across 9 bases. Germline values: CDR1 PRHDT, CDR2 FYEKMQ (reference sequence). Unmatched junction bases numbered 9, after V lost 6 bases and J lost 4 bases. The CDR3 runs 15 residues. The CDR3 region has the DNA TGTGCCAGCAGTAGGACAGGGGCCCAGGCAGAGACCCAGTACTTC. It encodes CASSRTGAQAETQYF.

The chain carries TRBV5-1 and TRBJ2-1; TRBD2 matches at 8 bases. In germline, CDR1 is SGHRS, CDR2 YFSETQ. The V gene end was trimmed by 1 base and the J gene end by 3 bases; junction bases not matched to a gene: 6. The CDR3 consists of 16 residues. The CDR3 is CASSLQLAALYNEQFF. CDR3 nucleotide sequence: TGCGCCAGCAGCTTGCAACTAGCGGCCCTCTACAATGAGCAGTTCTTC.

Comment on this clone: Because it lacks the conserved phenylalanine or tryptophan at the end, this CDR3 is likely a read error. V and J are TRBV7-2 and TRBJ1-1; 9 positions match TRBD1. V was clipped by 3 bases and J by 4 bases; unmatched bases: 0. Germline V gives CDR1 SGHTA, CDR2 FQGNSA. This CDR3 has 13 amino acids. The CDR3 DNA is TGTGCCAGCAGCTTGGACAGGGGCACTGAAGCTTTCTCT. Amino acid sequence: CASSLDRGTEAFS.

The V call is TRBV18, the J call TRBJ1-2; D gene ambiguous. The CDR3 spans 14 residues. With 0 bases removed from V and 8 bases from J, the gap between germline ends came to 13 bases. From germline, CDR1 is KGHSH and CDR2 LQKENI. The CDR3 here is CASSPPNHDGGYTF. The CDR3 coding sequence is TGTGCCAGCTCACCACCAAATCACGACGGGGGCTACACCTTC.

The V and J genes are TRBV9 and TRBJ2-2, with unresolved D. The CDR3 totals 16 residues. The germline V gene encodes CDR1 SGDLS and CDR2 YYNGEE. V lost 4 bases, J lost 3 bases, and 16 bases lay in between. CDR3 bases: TGTGCCAGCAGCCTCCGAGAGGAGTCGTACACCGGGGAGCTGTTTTTT. This translates into CASSLREESYTGELFF.

This chain joins TRBV7-9 and TRBJ2-7; D is possibly TRBD2 (5 bases). The CDR3 loop spans 12 amino acids. CDR1 SEHNR and CDR2 FQNEAQ come from the germline V gene (reference sequence). The germline V and J ends were trimmed by 1 base and 7 bases, with 8 bases remaining between them. The CDR3 sequence: CASSLGTGEQYF. The DNA for the CDR3 is TGTGCCAGCAGCTTAGGGACGGGAGAGCAGTACTTC.

This rearrangement joins TRBV7-9 to TRBJ2-3, with TRBD2 identical over 8 bases. The germline V gene has CDR1 SEHNR and CDR2 FQNEAQ (reference sequence). V lost 5 bases and J lost 4; bases outside the gene matches: 8. This CDR3 comprises 15 residues. The CDR3 DNA reads TGTGCCAGCAGCCCGTCGGGGGGGTCCGCAGATACGCAGTATTTT. Protein: CASSPSGGSADTQYF.